The rows below give T cell receptor beta chains drawn from one sample of a study of blood T cell repertoires in COVID-19. Some clones are missing from TCRdb's copy, which holds only in-frame ones; the method was immunoSEQ multiplex PCR. The sample shows 85,000 to 95,000 clones, about nine tenths of them seen only once. Sequenced input: peripheral blood. The receptors were sampled from a man in his 60s with COVID-19, enrolled during active disease. CDR3s include the opening cysteine and the closing phenylalanine or tryptophan. Each record gives: CDR3 length, V gene, J gene, D gene, clone size, CDR3 DNA, CDR3 protein. D genes are given only for firm matches. Only some rows state a clone size, as once, few, many or a class for expanded clones.

>17|TRBV7-9|TRBJ1-2|NA|NA
TGTGCCAGCAGCTCCCTCCAACGAAAACCGGGGGACTATGGCTACACCTTC
CASSSLQRKPGDYGYTF
>13|TRBV27|TRBJ1-1|NA|NA
TGTGCCAGCATGGGGGGGCCCTGGATGGAAGCTTTCTTT
CASMGGPWMEAFF
>15|TRBV6-2/TRBV6-3|TRBJ1-6|TRBD1|NA
TGTGCCAGCAGTTACTGGGGGACAGGGGCAGTACCCCTCCACTTT
CASSYWGTGAVPLHF
>13|TRBV4-1|TRBJ2-7|NA|NA
TGCGCCAGCAGCCGCGGGCAGGCCTACGAGCAGTACTTC
CASSRGQAYEQYF
>15|TRBV7-2|TRBJ1-4|NA|NA
TGTGCCAGCAGCCCCCAGGGAACAACTAATGAAAAACTGTTTTTT
CASSPQGTTNEKLFF
>14|TRBV6-1|TRBJ1-1|NA|NA
TGTGCCAGCAGTGAAGCTGGGGGCGGCACTGAAGCTTTCTTT
CASSEAGGGTEAFF
>14|TRBV27|TRBJ2-3|TRBD2|once
TGTGCCAGCAACGGACTAGCGGAAGCAGATACGCAGTATTTT
CASNGLAEADTQYF
>13|TRBV20-1|TRBJ2-1|NA|NA
TGCAGTGCTAGTAGCGGCGATTACAATGAGCAGTTCTTC
CSASSGDYNEQFF
>15|TRBV4-1|TRBJ2-7|TRBD2|medium-sized
TGCGCCAGCAGCCTGCTACTAGCGGTGGATTCGGAGCAGTACTTC
CASSLLLAVDSEQYF
>16|TRBV19|TRBJ1-1|TRBD1|NA
TGTGCCAGTAGTCCAATAACAGGGGGCTTGAACACTGAAGCTTTCTTT
CASSPITGGLNTEAFF
>15|TRBV5-6|TRBJ2-5|TRBD2|NA
TGTGCCAGCAGCCCCCAGACTAGCGGGGAAGAGACCCAGTACTTC
CASSPQTSGEETQYF
>13|TRBV10-1|TRBJ1-1|TRBD1|NA
TGCGCCAGTACGGGACAGGGGACCACTGAAGCTTTCTTT
CASTGQGTTEAFF
>15|TRBV4-1|TRBJ2-1|NA|NA
TGCGCCAGCAGCCTTAGTCTGAGCTCCTACAATGAGCAGTTCTTC
CASSLSLSSYNEQFF
>14|TRBV5-6|TRBJ2-3|NA|NA
TGTGCCAGCAGCCCTCGGACCGGCGGGGATACGCAGTATTTT
CASSPRTGGDTQYF
>14|TRBV27|TRBJ2-2|NA|NA
TGTGCCAGCAGTAGAGGTAGGAACACCGGGGAGCTGTTTTTT
CASSRGRNTGELFF
>15|TRBV27|TRBJ1-1|TRBD1|NA
TGTGCCAGCAGTTTATCGACAGGGGAGAACACTGAAGCTTTCTTT
CASSLSTGENTEAFF
>13|TRBV2|TRBJ2-5|NA|NA
TGTGCCAGCAGTGATTGGGCGGGAGAGACCCAGTACTTC
CASSDWAGETQYF
>15|TRBV2|TRBJ2-7|NA|NA
TGTGCCAGCAACGGCAGGGTCCGGAACTCCTACGAGCAGTACTTC
CASNGRVRNSYEQYF
>15|TRBV27|TRBJ2-1|NA|NA
TGTGCCAGCAGCAGCGCCGAGAGCTCCTACAATGAGCAGTTCTTC
CASSSAESSYNEQFF
>14|TRBV27|TRBJ2-7|TRBD1|NA
TGTGCCAGCAGTTTCTCGACAGGGCCCTACGAGCAGTACTTC
CASSFSTGPYEQYF
>17|TRBV30|TRBJ1-4|NA|once
TGTGCCTGGAGTCTAGAGGGCTCCTGGGACATCGGAGAAAAACTGTTTTTT
CAWSLEGSWDIGEKLFF
>12|TRBV7-2|TRBJ1-5|NA|NA
TGTGCCAGCAGCTCACCCAGGGCTCCCCAGCATTTT
CASSSPRAPQHF
>13|TRBV30|TRBJ1-5|TRBD1|NA
TGTGCCTGGAGTAAGGGGGCGAGTCAGCCCCAGCATTTT
CAWSKGASQPQHF
>14|TRBV19|TRBJ1-3|NA|NA
TGTGCCAGTAGTACCTCGGCAGGAGGAAACACCATATATTTT
CASSTSAGGNTIYF
>14|TRBV11-2|TRBJ1-1|NA|once
TGTGCCAGCAGCTTAGTGGGCACCGACACTGAAGCTTTCTTT
CASSLVGTDTEAFF